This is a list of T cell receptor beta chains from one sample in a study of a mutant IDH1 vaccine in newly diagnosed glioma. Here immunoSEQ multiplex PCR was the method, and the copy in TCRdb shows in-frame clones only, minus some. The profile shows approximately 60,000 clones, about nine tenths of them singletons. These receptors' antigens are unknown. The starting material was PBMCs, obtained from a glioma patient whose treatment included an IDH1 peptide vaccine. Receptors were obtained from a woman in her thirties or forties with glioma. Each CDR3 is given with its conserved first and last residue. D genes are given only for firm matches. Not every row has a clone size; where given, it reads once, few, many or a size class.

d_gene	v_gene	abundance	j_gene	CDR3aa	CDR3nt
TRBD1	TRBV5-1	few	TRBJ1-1	CASRPSWTGARTEAFF	TGCGCCAGCAGACCCTCGTGGACAGGGGCGCGGACTGAAGCTTTCTTT
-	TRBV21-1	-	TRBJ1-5	CASSNRGSPLYSNQPQHF	TGTGCCAGCAGCAACAGGGGTAGCCCGCTCTATAGCAATCAGCCCCAGCATTTT
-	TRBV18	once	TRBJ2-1	CASSDEQGSYNEQFF	TGTGCCAGCTCAGACGAACAGGGTTCCTACAATGAGCAGTTCTTC
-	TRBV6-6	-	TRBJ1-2	CASSNLLPEGYGYTF	TGTGCCAGCAGCAACCTTCTCCCAGAGGGCTATGGCTACACCTTC
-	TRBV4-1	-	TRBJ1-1	CASSLLTRNTEAFF	TGCGCCAGCAGTCTTCTCACACGAAACACTGAAGCTTTCTTT
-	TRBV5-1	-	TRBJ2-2	CASSIDTGELFF	TGCGCCAGCAGCATTGACACCGGGGAGCTGTTTTTT
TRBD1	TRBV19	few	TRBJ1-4	CASSISPGQQNEKLFF	TGTGCCAGTAGTATCTCTCCGGGACAGCAAAATGAAAAACTGTTTTTT
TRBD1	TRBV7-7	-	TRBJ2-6	CASSPLPGQPSSGANVLTF	TGTGCTAGCAGCCCATTACCGGGACAGCCGAGCTCTGGGGCCAACGTCCTGACTTTC
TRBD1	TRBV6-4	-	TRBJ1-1	CATLGQGARGNTEAFF	TGTGCCACCTTAGGACAGGGGGCGCGAGGGAACACTGAAGCTTTCTTT
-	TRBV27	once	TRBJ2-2	CASGLGRGTGELFF	TGTGCCAGCGGACTGGGACGGGGAACCGGGGAGCTGTTTTTT
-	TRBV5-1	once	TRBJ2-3	CASSLGGQGKTDTQYF	TGCGCCAGCAGCTTGGGAGGGCAGGGGAAGACAGATACGCAGTATTTT
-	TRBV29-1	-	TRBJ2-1	CSVDGNTAEQFF	TGCAGCGTTGACGGAAACACCGCTGAGCAGTTCTTC
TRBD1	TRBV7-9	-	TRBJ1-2	CASSQLQDRPNYGYTF	TGTGCCAGCAGCCAACTCCAGGACAGGCCAAACTATGGCTACACCTTC
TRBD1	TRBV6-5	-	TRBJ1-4	CASSFDRANEKLFF	TGTGCCAGCAGTTTTGACAGGGCTAATGAAAAACTGTTTTTT
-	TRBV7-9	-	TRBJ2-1	CASGGSSYNEQFF	TGTGCCAGCGGGGGTAGCTCCTACAATGAGCAGTTCTTC
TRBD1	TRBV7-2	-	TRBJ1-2	CASSSDRGYGYTF	TGTGCCAGCAGCTCCGACAGGGGCTATGGCTACACCTTC
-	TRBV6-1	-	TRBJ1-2	CASSPGRATNYGYTF	TGTGCCAGCAGCCCGGGGAGAGCAACTAACTATGGCTACACCTTC
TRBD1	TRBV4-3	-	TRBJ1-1	CASSLYRGAMNTEAFF	TGCGCCAGCAGTCTCTACAGGGGAGCGATGAACACTGAAGCTTTCTTT
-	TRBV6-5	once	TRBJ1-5	CASSTGYSNQPQHF	TGTGCCAGCAGTACAGGGTATAGCAATCAGCCCCAGCATTTT
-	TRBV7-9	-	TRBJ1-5	CASSSSGSQPQHF	TGTGCCAGCAGTTCCTCAGGGAGTCAGCCCCAGCATTTT
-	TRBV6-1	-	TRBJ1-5	CASSLLNQPQHF	TGTGCCAGCAGCCTCCTCAATCAGCCCCAGCATTTT
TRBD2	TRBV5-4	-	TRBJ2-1	CASSLTSGGPGTTNEQFF	TGTGCCAGCAGCTTGACTAGCGGGGGACCAGGAACTACCAATGAGCAGTTCTTC
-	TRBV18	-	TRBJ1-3	CASSPIDRSSGNTIYF	TGTGCCAGCTCACCAATTGACAGGTCGTCTGGAAACACCATATATTTT
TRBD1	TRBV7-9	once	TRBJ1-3	CASSHDRVLGNTIYF	TGTGCCAGCAGCCATGACAGGGTTCTTGGAAACACCATATATTTT
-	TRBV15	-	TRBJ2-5	CATSRARGTETQYF	TGTGCCACCAGCAGAGCAAGGGGGACGGAGACCCAGTACTTC
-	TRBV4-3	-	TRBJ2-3	CASSQSIGGADTQYF	TGCGCCAGCAGCCAGTCAATTGGGGGGGCGGATACGCAGTATTTT
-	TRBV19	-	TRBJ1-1	CASSRAAGTEAFF	TGTGCCTCCTCCCGGGCCGCGGGTACTGAAGCTTTCTTT
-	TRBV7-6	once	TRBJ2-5	CASSLGQSGETQYF	TGTGCCAGCAGCTTAGGACAGTCGGGGGAGACCCAGTACTTC
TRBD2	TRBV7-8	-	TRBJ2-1	CASSVRGGEYNEQFF	TGTGCCAGCAGCGTTCGGGGGGGAGAGTACAATGAGCAGTTCTTC
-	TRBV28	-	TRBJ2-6	CASSFTVSGANVLTF	TGTGCCAGCAGTTTTACAGTCTCGGGGGCCAACGTCCTGACTTTC
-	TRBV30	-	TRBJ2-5	CAWSPGQTQYF	TGTGCCTGGAGTCCCGGACAGACCCAGTACTTC
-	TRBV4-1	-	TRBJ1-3	CASSQQPGRGIRNTIYF	TGCGCCAGCAGCCAGCAACCCGGTCGGGGAATAAGAAACACCATATATTTT
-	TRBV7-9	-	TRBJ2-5	CASSRDMNQETQYF	TGTGCCAGCAGCCGAGACATGAACCAAGAGACCCAGTACTTC
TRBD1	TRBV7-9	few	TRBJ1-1	CASSSSAQGAPEAFF	TGTGCCAGCAGCTCGAGTGCGCAGGGGGCCCCTGAAGCTTTCTTT
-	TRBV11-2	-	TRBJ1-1	CASSLGNKNTEAFF	TGTGCCAGCAGCTTAGGGAACAAGAACACTGAAGCTTTCTTT
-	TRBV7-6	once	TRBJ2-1	CASSPPGGPVYNEQFF	TGTGCCAGCAGCCCCCCAGGGGGGCCCGTTTACAATGAGCAGTTCTTC
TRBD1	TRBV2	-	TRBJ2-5	CASSATGTNQETQYF	TGTGCCAGCAGTGCGACAGGGACGAACCAAGAGACCCAGTACTTC
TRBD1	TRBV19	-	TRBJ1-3	CASSTRQGLTGNTIYF	TGTGCCAGTAGTACCCGACAGGGTTTGACTGGAAACACCATATATTTT
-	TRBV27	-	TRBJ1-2	CASSFSRGLGNYGYTF	TGTGCCAGCAGTTTCTCCAGAGGGTTGGGGAACTATGGCTACACCTTC
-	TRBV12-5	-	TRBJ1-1	CASGLGLFAFF	TGTGCTAGTGGCCTGGGGCTCTTTGCTTTCTTT
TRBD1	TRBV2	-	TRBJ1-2	CASRGTGTYGYTF	TGTGCCAGCAGGGGGACAGGGACCTATGGCTACACCTTC
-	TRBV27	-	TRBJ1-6	CASSLYPPSSYNSPLHF	TGTGCCAGCAGTTTATACCCCCCGAGCTCCTATAATTCACCCCTCCACTTT
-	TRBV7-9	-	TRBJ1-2	CASSFTRALNYGYTF	TGTGCCAGCAGCTTCACCAGGGCGCTTAACTATGGCTACACCTTC
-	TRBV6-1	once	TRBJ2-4	CASNEPRGLGLLLAKNIQYF	TGTGCCAGCAATGAACCTCGGGGGTTGGGGTTGCTTTTAGCCAAAAACATTCAGTACTTC
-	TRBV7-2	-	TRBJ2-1	CASVKQNSYNEQFF	TGTGCCAGCGTAAAACAGAACTCCTACAATGAGCAGTTCTTC
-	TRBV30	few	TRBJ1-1	CAWSRAENTEAFF	TGTGCCTGGAGTAGGGCGGAGAACACTGAAGCTTTCTTT
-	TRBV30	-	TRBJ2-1	CAWRSYYNEQFF	TGTGCCTGGAGATCGTACTACAATGAGCAGTTCTTC
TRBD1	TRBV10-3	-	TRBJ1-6	CAISELGQGALPLHF	TGTGCCATCAGTGAGTTGGGACAGGGGGCACTACCCCTCCACTTT
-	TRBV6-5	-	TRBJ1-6	CASRQTGGGSPLHF	TGTGCCAGCAGACAGACGGGGGGGGGTTCACCCCTCCACTTT
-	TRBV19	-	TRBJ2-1	CASTRDRSEQFF	TGTGCCAGTACCAGGGACCGGTCGGAGCAGTTCTTC
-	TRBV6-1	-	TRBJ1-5	CASSRQNQPQHF	TGTGCCAGCAGTAGACAGAATCAGCCCCAGCATTTT
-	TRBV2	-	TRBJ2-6	CASSLYRATHLSGANVLTF	TGTGCCAGCAGTTTGTACAGGGCTACTCATCTCTCTGGGGCCAACGTCCTGACTTTC
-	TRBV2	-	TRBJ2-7	CASIVPSAYEQYF	TGTGCCAGCATAGTCCCCAGCGCCTACGAGCAGTACTTC